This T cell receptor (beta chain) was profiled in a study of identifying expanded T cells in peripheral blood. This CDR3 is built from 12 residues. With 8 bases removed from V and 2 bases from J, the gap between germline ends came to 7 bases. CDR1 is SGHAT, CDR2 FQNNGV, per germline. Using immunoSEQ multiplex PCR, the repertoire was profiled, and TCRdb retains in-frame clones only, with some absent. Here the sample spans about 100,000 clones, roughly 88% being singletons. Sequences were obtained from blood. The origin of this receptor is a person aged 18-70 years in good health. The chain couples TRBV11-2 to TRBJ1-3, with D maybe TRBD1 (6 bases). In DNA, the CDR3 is TGTGCCAGCGGGGGCACTGGAAACACCATATATTTT. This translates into CASGGTGNTIYF.